The clone carrying this T cell receptor (beta chain) was found once. Its antigen is still unknown. The entry originates in a study of T cell responses to AZD1222 COVID-19 vaccine. Overall study context: Second doses were pooled across both intervals (about 4 or about 12 weeks).

V gave up 3 bases and J gave up 7 bases, with 13 bases separating them. The CDR3 loop spans 13 amino acids. Looked up from germline, CDR1 is GTSNPN and CDR2 is SVGIG (reference sequence). The method was immunoSEQ multiplex PCR; TCRdb's version includes in-frame clones alone and lacks a portion of them. Of approximately 65,000 clones detected, over 70% appear once; the ten largest clones hold about 14%. General observations from the study: Most donors were white British, females outnumbered males, and clonal diversity was possibly underestimated. There were repertoire samples only from the period after the peak T cell response. Two AZD1222 doses significantly raised spike-specific TCR breadth and depth over controls.

The source is an adult in good health. The chain combines TRBV30 with TRBJ1-5; D not resolved. Material: peripheral blood, obtained on day 0 of AZD1222 vaccination. The CDR3 is CAWSEREDQPQHF. CDR3 nucleotide sequence: TGTGCCTGGAGCGAAAGGGAGGACCAGCCCCAGCATTTT.